Following are 21 T cell receptor beta chains from one sample sequenced in a study of PD-L1 blockade in urothelial cancer. As for time point: peripheral blood 6 weeks after treatment start. Data came from immunoSEQ multiplex PCR; TCRdb stores just in-frame clones and leaves some out. Of fewer than 90,000 clones listed, approximately 89% are singletons. Source: PBMCs, taken around atezolizumab (anti-PD-L1) treatment. These receptors all come from a woman of 80 years or more with urothelial cancer.

This clone was counted a single time. This rearrangement joins TRBV11-2 to TRBJ2-1, with a weak D call TRBD2 (5 bases). Trimming stripped 5 bases from V and 3 bases from J, with 11 bases between. This CDR3 spans 14 amino acids. Germline loops: CDR1 SGHAT, CDR2 FQNNGV. For the CDR3, the DNA is TGTGCCAGCAGCGCCGGCGGGTTCTACAATGAGCAGTTCTTC. It translates to CASSAGGFYNEQFF.

The chain combines TRBV18 with TRBJ1-1; D call uncertain. V lost 4 bases to trimming and J lost 5 bases, with 20 bases between them. This CDR3 contains 16 residues. The germline V gene has CDR1 KGHSH and CDR2 LQKENI. The CDR3 protein is CASSLKHLTGSTEAFF. CDR3 in DNA: TGTGCCAGCTCACTAAAACATTTAACGGGGTCGACTGAAGCTTTCTTT.

This chain joins TRBV14 and TRBJ1-4, with D possibly matching TRBD1 (5 bases). The CDR3 has 16 amino acids. The germline V gene encodes CDR1 SGHDN and CDR2 FVKESK. Trimming stripped 1 base from V and 0 bases from J, with 9 bases between. The chain's CDR3 is CASSQVSGSTNEKLFF. The CDR3 DNA is TGTGCCAGCAGCCAAGTATCAGGGTCAACTAATGAAAAACTGTTTTTT.

The chain has TRBV15 and TRBJ2-5; possible D gene TRBD2, 6 bases. CDR3 length: 13 residues. CDR1 is LNHNV, CDR2 YYDKDF, per germline (reference sequence). V was shortened by 3 bases and J by 6 bases, with 11 bases between the two germline ends. CDR3 sequence (DNA): TGTGCCACCAGCAGGGGGGGTCAACAGACCCAGTACTTC. Encoded protein: CATSRGGQQTQYF.

The gene calls are TRBV5-1 and TRBJ1-1; D is unresolved. Trimming took off 5 bases at V and 1 base at J, with 12 bases between the two ends. CDR3 length: 14 amino acids. The V gene's germline CDR1 is SGHRS and CDR2 YFSETQ. The DNA of the CDR3 is TGCGCCAGCAGTAACGGTCCGCCGAACACTGAAGCTTTCTTT. Amino acids: CASSNGPPNTEAFF. Looking up the rest from reference TRBV5-1 and TRBJ1-1 gives the full variable domain: KAGVTQTPRYLIKTRGQQVTLSCSPISGHRSVSWYQQTPGQGLQFLFEYFSETQRNKGNFPGRFSGRQFSNSRSEMNVSTLELGDSALYLCASSNGPPNTEAFFGQGTRLTVV.

This clone occurred once. The chain joins TRBV10-3 to TRBJ2-7; tentative D call: TRBD2 (6 bases). V gave up 4 bases and J gave up 3 bases, with 7 bases separating them. The CDR3 covers 12 residues. Germline V CDR1 and CDR2: ENHRY, SYGVKD. DNA of the CDR3: TGTGCCATCAGTGGGCGGGACTACGAGCAGTACTTC. It specifies CAISGRDYEQYF.

This clone was detected only a few times. This sequence joins TRBV28 and TRBJ1-2; 7 bases map to TRBD1. This CDR3 is 15 amino acids long. After removal of 5 bases from V and 4 bases from J, the junction contained 10 bases not matched to a gene. CDR1 and CDR2 from the germline V gene are MDHEN and SYDVKM. The CDR3 loop reads CASSLTYRGGYGYTF. CDR3 sequence (DNA): TGTGCCAGCAGTCTAACTTACAGGGGAGGCTATGGCTACACCTTC.

This chain links TRBV15 with TRBJ1-4, with a weak D call TRBD1 (5 bases). V was clipped by 0 bases and J by 8 bases, with 13 bases between them. The CDR3 contains 15 residues. Germline V lookup: CDR1 LNHNV, CDR2 YYDKDF (reference sequence). The CDR3 bases are TGTGCCACCAGCAGAGATCGGGGGACGAACGAAAAACTGTTTTTT. It specifies CATSRDRGTNEKLFF.

The V gene is TRBV10-3, the J gene TRBJ2-3; D not certain. Germline CDR1 is ENHRY and CDR2 is SYGVKD. Trimming cost V 10 bases and J 0 bases, with 14 bases left between them. This CDR3 has 14 amino acids. Here the CDR3 reads CATNAVRSTDTQYF. DNA of the CDR3: TGTGCCACCAACGCGGTCCGCAGCACAGATACGCAGTATTTT.

The genes are TRBV10-1 and TRBJ1-1; D remains unclear. V lost 3 bases and J 2 bases, leaving 7 bases between the germline ends. Germline V gene sequence: CDR1 WNHNN, CDR2 SYGVQD (reference sequence). The CDR3 runs to 13 residues. In DNA form, the CDR3 reads TGCGCCAGCAGTGACGCCTATAACACTGAAGCTTTCTTT. As protein: CASSDAYNTEAFF.

V gene TRBV5-1 combines with J gene TRBJ1-2; no reliable D call. Germline CDR1 and CDR2: SGHRS and YFSETQ. The CDR3 consists of 14 residues. V was shortened by 0 bases and J by 1 base, with 7 bases between the two germline ends. This CDR3 is CASSLDGNNYGYTF. CDR3 in DNA: TGCGCCAGCAGCTTGGACGGGAATAACTATGGCTACACCTTC.

The rearrangement joins TRBV5-1 to TRBJ2-6; D may be TRBD1 (5 bases). Trimming removed 3 bases from V and 3 bases from J, with 7 bases in between. This CDR3 region has 14 residues. Germline assignment: CDR1 SGHRS and CDR2 YFSETQ. The CDR3 sequence: CASSSQGGANVLTF. CDR3 nucleotides: TGCGCCAGCAGCTCCCAGGGTGGGGCCAACGTCCTGACTTTC.

The CDR3 spells CASSKSLRGQEHTEAFF. For the CDR3, the DNA is TGTGCCAGCAGCAAAAGTCTCAGGGGGCAAGAACACACTGAAGCTTTCTTT. The V call is TRBV21-1, the J call TRBJ1-1; TRBD1 is the table's D call, not checked against the DNA. TRBV21-1 is a recognized pseudogene. The CDR3 consists of 17 residues.

This chain links TRBV7-9 with TRBJ1-2, with TRBD1 matching over 7 bases. V trimming: 3 bases; J trimming: 1 base; junction bases outside the gene matches: 5. The CDR3 is 15 residues long. Germline V gene data show CDR1 as SEHNR and CDR2 as FQNEAQ (reference sequence). The CDR3 DNA reads TGTGCCAGCAGCTTTTCCGACAGGGATAACTATGGCTACACCTTC. Translation: CASSFSDRDNYGYTF.

This clone has a single count. The rearrangement joins TRBV27 to TRBJ2-3; possibly TRBD2 for D (7 bases). V was trimmed by 6 bases and J by 0 bases, leaving 13 bases between them. CDR1 is MNHEY and CDR2 is SMNVEV in the germline V gene (reference sequence). The CDR3 has 15 amino acids. CDR3 nucleotide sequence: TGTGCCAGCAGCAGAGCGGGACAAAGCACAGATACGCAGTATTTT. Amino acids: CASSRAGQSTDTQYF.

This clone has a single count. The chain combines TRBV28 with TRBJ1-1; no clear D gene. Germline V gene sequence: CDR1 MDHEN, CDR2 SYDVKM. V gave up 5 bases and J gave up 1 base, with 5 bases separating them. The CDR3 sequence is 12 residues long. The CDR3: CASSLRNTEAFF. CDR3 nucleotide sequence: TGTGCCAGCAGTCTAAGGAACACTGAAGCTTTCTTT.

This clone was seen a single time. This sequence joins TRBV10-2 and TRBJ2-2; a weak D match, TRBD1 (5 bases). The CDR3 has 16 residues. The germline V and J ends were trimmed by 2 bases and 4 bases, with 14 bases remaining between them. From germline, CDR1 is WSHSY and CDR2 SAAADI. CDR3 coding DNA: TGCGCCAGCAGTGAGCGTCAGGGTGGGCCCACCGGGGAGCTGTTTTTT. Its translation is CASSERQGGPTGELFF.

The chain is built from TRBV7-9 and TRBJ2-3; TRBD2 agrees at 12 bases. CDR1 SEHNR and CDR2 FQNEAQ come from the germline V gene (reference sequence). With 5 bases clipped from V and 6 bases from J, the junction kept 6 bases outside the gene matches. The CDR3 length is 15 residues. CDR3 nucleotide sequence: TGTGCCAGCAGCCGACTAGCGGGAGACGGGGATACGCAGTATTTT. This encodes CASSRLAGDGDTQYF.

The J gene is TRBJ2-7, the V gene TRBV5-1; the match to TRBD1 covers 7 bases. CDR1 and CDR2 (germline): SGHRS, YFSETQ. This CDR3 spans 14 amino acids. The V gene end was trimmed by 7 bases and the J gene end by 1 base; junction bases not matched to a gene: 8. In DNA, the CDR3 is TGCGCCAGCTCCCGACAGGGATGGTCCTACGAGCAGTACTTC. Residues: CASSRQGWSYEQYF.

This clone was observed once. The gene calls are TRBV30 and TRBJ2-7; D is uncertain. The CDR3 has 14 amino acids. Trimming shortened V by 0 bases and J by 0 bases, and 9 bases separated the two germline ends. From germline, CDR1 is GTSNPN and CDR2 SVGIG (reference sequence). This chain's CDR3 is CAWSVLWSSYEQYF. The CDR3 DNA is TGTGCCTGGAGTGTACTCTGGAGCTCCTACGAGCAGTACTTC.

The chain uses TRBV2 and TRBJ2-2; 9 bases are shared with TRBD1. Germline CDR1 reads SNHLY; CDR2 reads FYNNEI. Losses at the gene ends were 8 bases for V and 5 bases for J; bases not matched to a gene: 3. The CDR3 sequence is 13 residues long. In nucleotides, the CDR3 is TGTGCCAGCTCCGGGACAGGGACCGGGGAGCTGTTTTTT. It encodes CASSGTGTGELFF.